This is a list of T cell receptor beta chains from one sample in a study of T cell clonotyping in hematopoietic cell transplantation. Profiling relied on immunoSEQ multiplex PCR, and the TCRdb table lists in-frame clones only, not all of them. The sample includes about 41,000 clones, approximately 95% of them seen just once. The sequencing input was peripheral blood mononuclear cells. The receptors shown here come from a man aged 25-45 years in good health. Some clones in this sample may be carry-over from other donors' samples. Each CDR3 is given with its conserved first and last residue. A D gene is named only where the DNA matches it firmly. Some rows have no size entry. The others give once, few or many, or a class for an expanded clone.

NA,TRBJ1-5,TRBV19,NA,TGTGCCAGTAGTATAGAACAGTATAGCAATCAGCCCCAGCATTTT,CASSIEQYSNQPQHF
NA,TRBJ1-3,TRBV6-5,NA,TGTGCCAGCAGCCCCGGTCCATTCACTGGAAACACCATATATTTT,CASSPGPFTGNTIYF
TRBD1,TRBJ2-7,TRBV6-5,NA,TGTGCCAGCAGTGTAACAGGGGACAGCTCCTACGAGCAGTACTTC,CASSVTGDSSYEQYF
NA,TRBJ2-2,TRBV5-1,NA,TGCGCCAGCAGCCTGGATCCGAACACCGGGGAGCTGTTTTTT,CASSLDPNTGELFF
NA,TRBJ2-7,TRBV28,NA,TGTGCCAGCAGTTTTGATCCACCCTACGAGCAGTACTTC,CASSFDPPYEQYF
NA,TRBJ2-7,TRBV27,NA,TGTGCCAGCCAGACAGCGAGCTCCTACGAGCAGTACTTC,CASQTASSYEQYF
NA,TRBJ1-5,TRBV7-2,NA,TGTGCCAGCAGCTGGGGGTCGCCGGGGCCTCAGCCCCAGCATTTT,CASSWGSPGPQPQHF
NA,TRBJ1-1,TRBV20-1,NA,TGCAGTGCAGAGGCCGGCACTGAAGCTTTCTTT,CSAEAGTEAFF
NA,TRBJ1-4,TRBV13,NA,TGTGCCAGCACTTCTCTTGGGGGTTTGGCAACTAATGAAAAACTGTTTTTT,CASTSLGGLATNEKLFF
NA,TRBJ1-3,TRBV6-5,NA,TGTGCCAGCAGTTCAAATTATGTCCTCTCTGGAAACACCATATATTTT,CASSSNYVLSGNTIYF
NA,TRBJ2-1,TRBV27,NA,TGTGCCAGCAGTTCCATTGACAATGAGCAGTTCTTC,CASSSIDNEQFF
NA,TRBJ2-5,TRBV5-1,NA,TGCGCCAGCAGCTTGGCCACCCAAGAGACCCAGTACTTC,CASSLATQETQYF
NA,TRBJ2-7,TRBV9,NA,TGTGCCAGCAGCGTTTATTCGGGGGCGAGTTATTACGAGCAGTACTTC,CASSVYSGASYYEQYF
TRBD1,TRBJ1-4,TRBV9,NA,TGTGCCAGCAGCGTAGACAGGGGGGCAAATGAAAAACTGTTTTTT,CASSVDRGANEKLFF
NA,TRBJ1-2,TRBV11-3,NA,TGTGCCAGCAGCTTAGCACCGCCTTCCCCTCGGGAAGGCTACACCTTC,CASSLAPPSPREGYTF
NA,TRBJ2-7,TRBV5-1,NA,TGCGCCAGCAGCTTGGATGGAACAGGGTTCTACGAGCAGTACTTC,CASSLDGTGFYEQYF
NA,TRBJ1-5,TRBV2,NA,TGTGCCAGCAGGTCCAGGGCCACTAGCAATCAGCCCCAGCATTTT,CASRSRATSNQPQHF
TRBD2,TRBJ2-7,TRBV9,NA,TGTGCCAGCAGCGTAGCTGCGGGAGGACCCTACGAGCAGTACTTC,CASSVAAGGPYEQYF
NA,TRBJ1-2,TRBV5-1,NA,TGCGCCAGCAGCTTCGAAAGGAGACTGGGCTACACCTTC,CASSFERRLGYTF
TRBD2,TRBJ2-7,TRBV19,NA,TGTGCCAGTAGTACCTACGGGGGACTAGCGCCTTACGAGCAGTACTTC,CASSTYGGLAPYEQYF
TRBD1,TRBJ2-2,TRBV6-5,NA,TGTGCCAGCGGGTATGGGACAGGATGGACCGGGGAGCTGTTTTTT,CASGYGTGWTGELFF
TRBD1,TRBJ1-1,TRBV5-5,NA,TGTGCCAGCAGACAAGGACAGGAGACTGAAGCTTTCTTT,CASRQGQETEAFF
TRBD2,TRBJ2-1,TRBV9,NA,TGTGCCAGCAGCGCCTCTAGCGGGATTTCATATGAGCAGTTCTTC,CASSASSGISYEQFF
NA,TRBJ1-4,TRBV9,NA,TGTGCCAGCAGCGTGGCATCGGAATGGGCAACTAATGAAAAACTGTTTTTT,CASSVASEWATNEKLFF
NA,TRBJ1-2,TRBV14,NA,TGTGCCAGCAGCCAGCTGCAGGACCGACGCTCTAACTATGGCTACACCTTC,CASSQLQDRRSNYGYTF
NA,TRBJ1-2,TRBV6-5,NA,TGTGCCAGCAGTTTAACCCGGCAGGCAGCCTATGGCTACACCTTC,CASSLTRQAAYGYTF
NA,TRBJ1-6,TRBV10-3,NA,TGTGCCATCAGTGAGGGGTTTGTTCGTAATTCACCCCTCCACTTT,CAISEGFVRNSPLHF
TRBD2,TRBJ2-1,TRBV14,once,TGTGCCAGCAGCCAAGAACCAGCGGGGGGGGACAATGAGCAGTTCTTC,CASSQEPAGGDNEQFF
NA,TRBJ2-3,TRBV7-9,NA,TGTGCCAGCAGCCTAAGGGACACCACAGATACGCAGTATTTT,CASSLRDTTDTQYF
TRBD1,TRBJ2-7,TRBV9,NA,TGTGCCAGCAGCGTTGATGGGACAGGACGCGAGCAGTACTTC,CASSVDGTGREQYF
TRBD1,TRBJ1-2,TRBV7-2,NA,TGTGCCAGCAGCTTAGTTACAGGGGGTATCTATGGCTACACCTTC,CASSLVTGGIYGYTF
TRBD1,TRBJ2-7,TRBV5-1,NA,TGCGCCAGCAGCTGGAGGGGACAGGGTCGCTCCTACGAGCAGTACTTC,CASSWRGQGRSYEQYF
NA,TRBJ2-6,TRBV7-7,once,TGTGCTAGCAGCTTTGAGGAGCAATCTGGGGCCAACGTCCTGACTTTC,CASSFEEQSGANVLTF
NA,TRBJ1-4,TRBV11-2,NA,TGTGCCAGCAGCTTAGTCGGCAGCTATGAAAAACTGTTTTTT,CASSLVGSYEKLFF
NA,TRBJ2-3,TRBV5-6,NA,TGTGCCAGCAGCTTGGGCGGCAGTCGACTAGATACGCAGTATTTT,CASSLGGSRLDTQYF